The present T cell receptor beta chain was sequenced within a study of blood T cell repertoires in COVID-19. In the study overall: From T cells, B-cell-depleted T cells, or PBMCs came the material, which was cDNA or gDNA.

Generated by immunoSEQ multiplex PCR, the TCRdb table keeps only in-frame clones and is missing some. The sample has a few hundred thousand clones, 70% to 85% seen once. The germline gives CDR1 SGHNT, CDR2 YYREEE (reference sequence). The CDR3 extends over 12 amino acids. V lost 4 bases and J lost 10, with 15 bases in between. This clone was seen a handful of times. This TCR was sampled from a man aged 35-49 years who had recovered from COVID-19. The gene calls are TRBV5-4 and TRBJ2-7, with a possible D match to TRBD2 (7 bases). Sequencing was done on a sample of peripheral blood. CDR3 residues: CASSPPGGPQYF. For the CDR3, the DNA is TGTGCCAGCAGCCCGCCGGGGGGCCCACAGTACTTC.